This T cell receptor (beta chain) was identified in a study of T cells in Graves' hyperthyroidism and ophthalmopathy. General study findings and limits: With a median lead of roughly 6.2 months before onset, the model predicted ophthalmopathy.

Authors of the study amplified TCR beta CDR3 regions from RNA transcripts. The TCR CDR3 first-round RT-PCR relied on the HTBI primer set. TCRdb independently ran MiXCR on the multiplex PCR reads; one entry per CDR3 protein. The data hold under 250,000 distinct CDR3 sequences, with less than 20% observed a single time. This clonotype has at least ten counts. Its antigen is currently unknown. CDR1 is SEHNR, CDR2 FQNEAQ, per germline (reference sequence). The ends lost 5 bases at V and 4 bases at J; junction bases unmatched: 7. The CDR3 is made up of 16 amino acids. This TCR came from a woman aged 50 to 60 with Graves' hyperthyroidism. The chain uses TRBV7-9 and TRBJ2-1; 11 bases line up with TRBD2. Sequencing was carried out using blood. CDR3 amino acids: CASSPYRLAGYNEQFF. Here the CDR3 DNA reads TGTGCCAGCAGCCCTTACAGACTAGCGGGATACAATGAGCAGTTCTTC. Together with reference TRBV7-9 and TRBJ2-1, the CDR3 gives the full variable domain: DTGVSQNPRHKITKRGQNVTFRCDPISEHNRLYWYRQTLGQGPEFLTYFQNEAQLEKSRLLSDRFSAERPKGSFSTLEIQRTEQGDSAMYLCASSPYRLAGYNEQFFGPGTRLTVL.